These T cell receptor beta chains were read from a single sample in a study of T cells in Graves' hyperthyroidism and ophthalmopathy. MiXCR was run by TCRdb on the multiplex PCR reads, yielding one entry per CDR3 protein. The data contain 600,000 to 700,000 distinct CDR3 sequences, approximately 15% of them singletons. Sequenced sample: blood. The receptors shown here come from a woman in her thirties or forties with Graves' ophthalmopathy. Both conserved end residues are part of each CDR3. D genes are given only for firm matches. Clone size is shown for a subset of rows, as once, few, many or a class of expanded clone.

CDR3 protein: CSARFLGDIQYF
CDR3 DNA: TGCAGTGCTAGATTTCTAGGGGACATTCAGTACTTC
clone size: few
D gene: NA
V gene: TRBV20-1
J gene: TRBJ2-4

CDR3 protein: CASGRQPEAFF
CDR3 DNA: TGTGCCAGCGGACGACAGCCCGAAGCTTTCTTT
clone size: NA
D gene: NA
V gene: TRBV7-9
J gene: TRBJ1-1

CDR3 protein: CASSPVGGSYEQYF
CDR3 DNA: TGTGCCAGCAGCCCGGTGGGCGGATCCTACGAGCAGTACTTC
clone size: few
D gene: NA
V gene: TRBV11-3
J gene: TRBJ2-7

CDR3 protein: CASRSSEGFYGYTF
CDR3 DNA: TGTGCCAGCAGATCCTCAGAGGGGTTCTATGGCTACACCTTC
clone size: few
D gene: NA
V gene: TRBV28
J gene: TRBJ1-2

CDR3 protein: CASTHGVSRTGNTEAFF
CDR3 DNA: TGTGCCAGCACCCATGGCGTTTCCAGGACGGGGAACACTGAAGCTTTCTTT
clone size: many
D gene: NA
V gene: TRBV11-2
J gene: TRBJ1-1

CDR3 protein: CASSISLHGYTF
CDR3 DNA: TGTGCCAGTAGTATCTCGTTGCATGGCTACACCTTC
clone size: many
D gene: NA
V gene: TRBV19
J gene: TRBJ1-2

CDR3 protein: CASRRFDGYTF
CDR3 DNA: TGTGCCAGCAGGAGGTTCGATGGCTACACCTTC
clone size: many
D gene: NA
V gene: TRBV6-5
J gene: TRBJ1-2

CDR3 protein: CASRRDRGSGYIF
CDR3 DNA: TGTGCCAGCAGACGCGACAGGGGAAGCGGCTACATCTTC
clone size: few
D gene: TRBD1
V gene: TRBV5-5
J gene: TRBJ1-2

CDR3 protein: CASSGTTSGYNEQFF
CDR3 DNA: TGTGCCAGCAGTGGGACCACTAGCGGGTACAATGAGCAGTTCTTC
clone size: many
D gene: TRBD2
V gene: TRBV6-1
J gene: TRBJ2-1

CDR3 protein: CASSQGQEEQPQHF
CDR3 DNA: TGTGCCAGCAGCCAAGGACAGGAAGAACAGCCCCAGCATTTT
clone size: NA
D gene: NA
V gene: TRBV3-1
J gene: TRBJ1-5

CDR3 protein: CASSHVVEETQYF
CDR3 DNA: TGTGCCAGCAGTCACGTGGTCGAAGAGACCCAGTACTTC
clone size: many
D gene: NA
V gene: TRBV6-5
J gene: TRBJ2-5

CDR3 protein: CASSTLAGATGELFF
CDR3 DNA: TGTGCCAGCAGTACCTTAGCGGGAGCCACCGGGGAGCTGTTTTTT
clone size: NA
D gene: TRBD2
V gene: TRBV12-3/TRBV12-4
J gene: TRBJ2-2

CDR3 protein: CSVKSSGEQYF
CDR3 DNA: TGCAGCGTGAAGTCTTCAGGCGAGCAGTACTTC
clone size: many
D gene: NA
V gene: TRBV29-1
J gene: TRBJ2-7

CDR3 protein: CASSLGSGLDTEAFF
CDR3 DNA: TGTGCCAGCAGTCTAGGTTCGGGTTTGGACACTGAAGCTTTCTTT
clone size: many
D gene: NA
V gene: TRBV28
J gene: TRBJ1-1

CDR3 protein: CASSHDRVPYNEQFF
CDR3 DNA: TGTGCCAGCAGTCACGACAGGGTCCCCTACAATGAGCAGTTCTTC
clone size: many
D gene: TRBD1
V gene: TRBV6-4
J gene: TRBJ2-1

CDR3 protein: CATGTFSSYEQYF
CDR3 DNA: TGTGCCACCGGGACTTTTAGCTCCTACGAGCAGTACTTC
clone size: few
D gene: NA
V gene: TRBV12-3/TRBV12-4
J gene: TRBJ2-7

CDR3 protein: CASRPGTSGVYEQYF
CDR3 DNA: TGTGCCAGCAGACCAGGGACTAGCGGGGTCTACGAGCAGTACTTC
clone size: many
D gene: TRBD2
V gene: TRBV6-1
J gene: TRBJ2-7

CDR3 protein: CASSLDRGASEQYF
CDR3 DNA: TGTGCCAGCAGCTTAGACAGGGGGGCTAGTGAGCAGTACTTC
clone size: NA
D gene: TRBD1
V gene: TRBV7-2
J gene: TRBJ2-7

CDR3 protein: CASSFRTGFNLNTGELFF
CDR3 DNA: TGTGCTAGCAGCTTTCGGACAGGGTTCAACTTAAACACCGGGGAGCTGTTTTTT
clone size: NA
D gene: TRBD1
V gene: TRBV7-7
J gene: TRBJ2-2

CDR3 protein: CSVQRITDKQYF
CDR3 DNA: TGCAGCGTCCAACGAATTACCGACAAGCAGTACTTC
clone size: NA
D gene: NA
V gene: TRBV29-1
J gene: TRBJ2-7